This T cell receptor beta chain derives from a study of cytomegalovirus exposure and HLA in healthy donors. Whole-study findings and limits: Later analysis identified a missense DCLRE1C variant that was linked to TCR beta V- and J-gene trimming.

This clone was seen just once. Its antigen is not identified. The PCR had 60 Vbeta and 13 Jbeta primers. Produced via immunoSEQ multiplex PCR; TCRdb's table is partial and in-frame only. This repertoire shows 200,000 or so clones, approximately 83% found once; its top ten account for 0.098%. The TCR comes from a boy aged 2 to 10 in good health and CMV-seronegative. Sequences were obtained from PBMCs.

The CDR3 bases are TGTGCCAGCAGCTGGGGGACTAGCGGGGGGGCCGGGGATACGCAGTATTTT. Residues: CASSWGTSGGAGDTQYF. The V call is TRBV7-2, the J call TRBJ2-3; 16 bases are shared with TRBD2. Trimming removed 4 bases from V and 6 bases from J; junction bases left unmatched: 7. Germline V gene data show CDR1 as SGHTA and CDR2 as FQGNSA. This CDR3 contains 17 residues.